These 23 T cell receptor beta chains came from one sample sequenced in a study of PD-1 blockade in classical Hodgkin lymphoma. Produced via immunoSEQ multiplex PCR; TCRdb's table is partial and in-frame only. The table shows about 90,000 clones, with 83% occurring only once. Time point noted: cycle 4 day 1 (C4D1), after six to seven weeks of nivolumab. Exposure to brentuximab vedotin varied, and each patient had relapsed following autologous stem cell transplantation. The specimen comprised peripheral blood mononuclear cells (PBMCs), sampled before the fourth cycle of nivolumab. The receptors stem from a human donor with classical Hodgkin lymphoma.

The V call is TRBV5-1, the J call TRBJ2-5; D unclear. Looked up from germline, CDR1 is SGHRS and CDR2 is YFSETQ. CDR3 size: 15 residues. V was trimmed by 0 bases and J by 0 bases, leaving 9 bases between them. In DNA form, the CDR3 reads TGCGCCAGCAGCTTGGGCGGACCGAACCAAGAGACCCAGTACTTC. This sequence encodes CASSLGGPNQETQYF.

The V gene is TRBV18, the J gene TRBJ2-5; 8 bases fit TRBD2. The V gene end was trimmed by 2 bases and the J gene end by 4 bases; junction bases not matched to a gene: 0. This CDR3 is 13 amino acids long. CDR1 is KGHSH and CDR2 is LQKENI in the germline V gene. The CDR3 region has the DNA TGTGCCAGCTCACCAGGGACTAGAGAGACCCAGTACTTC. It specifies CASSPGTRETQYF.

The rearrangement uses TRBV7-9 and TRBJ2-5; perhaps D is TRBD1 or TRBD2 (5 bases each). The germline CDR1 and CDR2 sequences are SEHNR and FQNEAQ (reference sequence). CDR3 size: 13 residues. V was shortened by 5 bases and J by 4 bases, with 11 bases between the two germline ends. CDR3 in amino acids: CASSPVGGETQYF. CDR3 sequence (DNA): TGTGCCAGCAGCCCGGTTGGGGGAGAGACCCAGTACTTC.

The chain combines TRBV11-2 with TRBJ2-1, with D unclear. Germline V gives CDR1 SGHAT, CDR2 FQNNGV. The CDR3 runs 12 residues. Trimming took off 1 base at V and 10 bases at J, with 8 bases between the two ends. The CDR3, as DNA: TGTGCCAGCAGCTTAGTATGGCTGGAGCAGTTCTTC. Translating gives CASSLVWLEQFF. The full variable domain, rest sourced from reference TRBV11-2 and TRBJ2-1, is EAGVAQSPRYKIIEKRQSVAFWCNPISGHATLYWYQQILGQGPKLLIQFQNNGVVDDSQLPKDRFSAERLKGVDSTLKIQPAKLEDSAVYLCASSLVWLEQFFGPGTRLTVL.

CDR3 in DNA: TGTGCCAGCAGCTTAAATACAGCGGGATACTCCTACAATGAGCAGTTCTTC. As protein: CASSLNTAGYSYNEQFF. The chain has TRBV7-8 and TRBJ2-1; 7 bases match TRBD2. The trim removed 2 bases at V and 0 bases at J, leaving 7 bases unmatched. The CDR3 runs to 17 residues. The germline gives CDR1 SGHVS, CDR2 FQNEAQ.

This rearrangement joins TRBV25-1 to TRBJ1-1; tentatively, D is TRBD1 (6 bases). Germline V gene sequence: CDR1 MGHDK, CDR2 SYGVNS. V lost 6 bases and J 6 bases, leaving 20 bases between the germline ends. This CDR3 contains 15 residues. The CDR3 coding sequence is TGTGCCAGCAGGGGAGTGGGGGCGATAACCCCTGAAGCTTTCTTT. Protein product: CASRGVGAITPEAFF.

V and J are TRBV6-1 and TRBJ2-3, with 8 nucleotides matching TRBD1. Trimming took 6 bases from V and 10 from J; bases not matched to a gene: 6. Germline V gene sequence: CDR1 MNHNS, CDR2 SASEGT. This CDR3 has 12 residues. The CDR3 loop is CASRGQAGAQYF. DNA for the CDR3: TGTGCCAGCAGGGGACAGGCAGGCGCGCAGTATTTT.

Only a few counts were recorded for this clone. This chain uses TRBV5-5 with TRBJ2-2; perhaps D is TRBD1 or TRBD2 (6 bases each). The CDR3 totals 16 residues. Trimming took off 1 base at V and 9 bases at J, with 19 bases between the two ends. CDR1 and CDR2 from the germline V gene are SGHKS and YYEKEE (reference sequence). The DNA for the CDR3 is TGTGCCAGCAGCTTGAACTCACAGGGAGGTTTCCGGGAGCTGTTTTTT. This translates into CASSLNSQGGFRELFF.

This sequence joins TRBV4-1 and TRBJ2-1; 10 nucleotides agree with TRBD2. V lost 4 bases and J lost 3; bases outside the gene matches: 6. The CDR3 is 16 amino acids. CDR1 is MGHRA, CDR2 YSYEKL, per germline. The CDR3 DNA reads TGCGCCAGCAGCCGAAACCTAGCGGGGGACTACAATGAGCAGTTCTTC. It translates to CASSRNLAGDYNEQFF.

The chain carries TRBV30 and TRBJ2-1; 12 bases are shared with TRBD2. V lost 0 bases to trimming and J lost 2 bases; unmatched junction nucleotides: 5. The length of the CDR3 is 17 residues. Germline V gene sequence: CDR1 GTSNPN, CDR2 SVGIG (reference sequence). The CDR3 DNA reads TGTGCCTGGAGTGTAGGGCTAGCGGGAGGGCCCTACAATGAGCAGTTCTTC. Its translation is CAWSVGLAGGPYNEQFF.

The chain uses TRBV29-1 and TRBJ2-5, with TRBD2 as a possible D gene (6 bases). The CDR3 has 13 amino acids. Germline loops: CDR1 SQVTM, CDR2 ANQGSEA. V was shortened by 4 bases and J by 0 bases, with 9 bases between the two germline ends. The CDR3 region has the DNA TGCAGCGTTGTCGGGGGACACCAAGAGACCCAGTACTTC. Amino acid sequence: CSVVGGHQETQYF.

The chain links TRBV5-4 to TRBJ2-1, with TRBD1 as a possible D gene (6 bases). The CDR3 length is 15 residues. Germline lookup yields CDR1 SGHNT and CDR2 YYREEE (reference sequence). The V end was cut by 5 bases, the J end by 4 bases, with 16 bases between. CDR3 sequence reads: CASSSGLGQYNEQFF. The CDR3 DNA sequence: TGTGCCAGCAGTTCAGGGCTCGGACAGTACAATGAGCAGTTCTTC.

The CDR3, as DNA: TGTGCCAGCAGCTTGATAGGCGGGGCCGGGGCCAATGAGCAGTTCTTC. It codes for CASSLIGGAGANEQFF. This sequence joins TRBV5-8 and TRBJ2-1; D possibly corresponds to TRBD2 (6 bases). Trimming removed 1 base at V and 6 bases at J, with 17 bases between. The CDR3 runs 16 residues. CDR1 and CDR2 from the germline V gene are SGHTS and YDEGEE.

The CDR3, as DNA: TGTGCCACCAGCAGAGATGGCGTTGCGGGCGGGGAGCTGTTTTTT. Its translation is CATSRDGVAGGELFF. This chain links TRBV15 with TRBJ2-2; D possibly corresponds to TRBD2 (5 bases). Trimming removed 0 bases from V and 7 bases from J, with 12 bases in between. Germline values: CDR1 LNHNV, CDR2 YYDKDF (reference sequence). The CDR3 covers 15 residues.

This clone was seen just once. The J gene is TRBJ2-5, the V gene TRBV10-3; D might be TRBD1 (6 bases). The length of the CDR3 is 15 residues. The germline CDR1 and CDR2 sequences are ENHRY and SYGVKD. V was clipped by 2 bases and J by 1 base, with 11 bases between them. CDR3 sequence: CAISETRTAQETQYF. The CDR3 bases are TGTGCCATCAGTGAGACCAGGACAGCCCAAGAGACCCAGTACTTC.

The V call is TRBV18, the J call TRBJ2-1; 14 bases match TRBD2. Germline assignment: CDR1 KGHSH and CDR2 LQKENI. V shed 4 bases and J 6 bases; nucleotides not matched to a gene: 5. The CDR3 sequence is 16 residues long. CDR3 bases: TGTGCCAGCTCACAAATCGGGACTAGCGGGAGCAATGAGCAGTTCTTC. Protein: CASSQIGTSGSNEQFF.

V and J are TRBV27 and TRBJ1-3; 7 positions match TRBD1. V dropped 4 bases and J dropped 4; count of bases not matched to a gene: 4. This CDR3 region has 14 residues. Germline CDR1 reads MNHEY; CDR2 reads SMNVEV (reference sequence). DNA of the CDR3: TGTGCCAGCAGTTCACAGGGGTTCGGAAACACCATATATTTT. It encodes CASSSQGFGNTIYF.

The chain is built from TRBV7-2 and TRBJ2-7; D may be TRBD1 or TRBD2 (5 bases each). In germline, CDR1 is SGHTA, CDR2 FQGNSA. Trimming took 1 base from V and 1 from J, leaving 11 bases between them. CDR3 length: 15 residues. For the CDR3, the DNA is TGTGCCAGCAGCTTAGGACAGAGGGGTTCCTACGAGCAGTACTTC. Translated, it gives CASSLGQRGSYEQYF.

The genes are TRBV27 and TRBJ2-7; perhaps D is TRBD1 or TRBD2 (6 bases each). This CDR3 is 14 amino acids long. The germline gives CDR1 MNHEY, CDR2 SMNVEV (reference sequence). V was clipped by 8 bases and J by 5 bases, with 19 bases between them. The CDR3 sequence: CASGGRGRRNEQYF. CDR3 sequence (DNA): TGTGCCAGCGGTGGAAGGGGGAGGCGCAACGAGCAGTACTTC.

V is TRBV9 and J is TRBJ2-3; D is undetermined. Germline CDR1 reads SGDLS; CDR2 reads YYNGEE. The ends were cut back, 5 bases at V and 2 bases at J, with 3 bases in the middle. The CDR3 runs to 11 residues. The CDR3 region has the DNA TGTGCCAGCAGGATCACAGATACGCAGTATTTT. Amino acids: CASRITDTQYF.

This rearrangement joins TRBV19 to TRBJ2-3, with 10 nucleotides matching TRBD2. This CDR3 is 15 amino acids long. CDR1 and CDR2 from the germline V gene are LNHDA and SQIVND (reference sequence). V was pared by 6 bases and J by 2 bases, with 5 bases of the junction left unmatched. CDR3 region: CASSGLAAHTDTQYF. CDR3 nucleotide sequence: TGTGCCAGTAGCGGACTAGCGGCTCACACAGATACGCAGTATTTT.

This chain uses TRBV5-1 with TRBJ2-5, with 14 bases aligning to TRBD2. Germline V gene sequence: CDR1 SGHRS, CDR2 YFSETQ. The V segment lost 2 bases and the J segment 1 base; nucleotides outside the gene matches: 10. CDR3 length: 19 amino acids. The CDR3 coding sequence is TGCGCCAGCAGCTTCTTTAGGCGGGGGACTAGCGGGAGCCAAGAGACCCAGTACTTC. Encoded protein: CASSFFRRGTSGSQETQYF.

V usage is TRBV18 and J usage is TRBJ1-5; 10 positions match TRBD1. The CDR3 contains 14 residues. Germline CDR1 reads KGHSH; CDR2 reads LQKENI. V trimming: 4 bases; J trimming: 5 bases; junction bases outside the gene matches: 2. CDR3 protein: CASSRDRGDQPQHF. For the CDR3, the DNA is TGTGCCAGCTCACGGGACAGGGGAGATCAGCCCCAGCATTTT.